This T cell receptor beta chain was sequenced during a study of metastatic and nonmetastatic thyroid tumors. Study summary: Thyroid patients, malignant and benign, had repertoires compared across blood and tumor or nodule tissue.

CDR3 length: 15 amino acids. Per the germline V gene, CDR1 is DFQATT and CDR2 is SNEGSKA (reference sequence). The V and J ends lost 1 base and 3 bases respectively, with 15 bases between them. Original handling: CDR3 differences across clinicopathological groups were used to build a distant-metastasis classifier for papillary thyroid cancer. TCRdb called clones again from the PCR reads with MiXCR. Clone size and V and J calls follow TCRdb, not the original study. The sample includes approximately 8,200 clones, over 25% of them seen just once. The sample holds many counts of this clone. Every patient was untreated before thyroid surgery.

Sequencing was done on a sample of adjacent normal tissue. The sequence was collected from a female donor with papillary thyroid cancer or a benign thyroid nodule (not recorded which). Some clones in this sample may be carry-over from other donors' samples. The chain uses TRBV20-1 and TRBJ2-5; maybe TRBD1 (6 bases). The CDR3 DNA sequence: TGCAGTGCTAGAGGGGTGGGACAAGGGAAAGAGACCCAGTACTTC. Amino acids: CSARGVGQGKETQYF.